The clone carrying this TCR beta chain was counted a few times. Found in a library prepared for alpha chains, this beta chain is an off-target read, and its abundance has little meaning. This entry comes from a study of spatial heterogeneity in lung cancer. One entry per CDR3 protein results from TCRdb running MiXCR on the 5' RACE reads. This sample yields approximately 7,000 distinct CDR3 sequences, of which under 6% are seen a single time; 7% to 9% belongs to the top ten. The germline V gene encodes CDR1 LGHNA and CDR2 YNFKEQ. The CDR3 extends over 15 amino acids. V gave up 4 bases and J gave up 4 bases; unmatched junction bases: 8. As for time point: sample taken at primary tumor resection. No cells were sorted before sequencing. The whole RNA sequenced was extracted from tumor, nontumor lung or frozen PBMC.

The receptor was isolated from a female donor with early-stage non-small cell lung cancer. The sample here was normal lung tissue next to the tumor, taken at surgery. The chain joins TRBV4-2 to TRBJ2-7; 9 bases agree with TRBD2. The chain's CDR3 is CASSPLAGDGYEQYF. In nucleotides, the CDR3 is TGTGCCAGCAGCCCATTAGCGGGAGATGGTTACGAGCAGTACTTC.